Following are 5 T cell receptor beta chains from one sample sequenced in a study of shared clonotypes between healthy human individuals. Measured with immunoSEQ multiplex PCR; TCRdb has only the in-frame clones, and not every one. The table records 2 million to 2.5 million clones, 85% to 95% of them present only once. Material: naive CD4+ T cells from PBMCs. Subset: CD45RA+ positively selected. These receptors all come from a man aged 18-30 years in good health. Some clones in this sample may be carry-over from other donors' samples.

Concerning this clone itself: Additional DNA sequences in this sample encode the identical CDR3. The rearrangement links TRBV15 to TRBJ1-2, with 9 bases fitting TRBD1. This CDR3 comprises 13 residues. The J segment lost 5 bases and the V segment lost 3 bases, leaving 1 base of the junction unmatched. Germline V CDR1 and CDR2: LNHNV, YYDKDF (reference sequence). The CDR3, as DNA: TGTGCCACCAGCAGGGACAGGGGATATGGCTACACCTTC. It encodes CATSRDRGYGYTF. The full variable domain, its missing parts supplied by reference TRBV15 and TRBJ1-2, is DAMVIQNPRYQVTQFGKPVTLSCSQTLNHNVMYWYQQKSSQAPKLLFHYYDKDFNNEADTPDNFQSRRPNTSFCFLDIRSPGLGDTAMYLCATSRDRGYGYTFGSGTRLTVV.

The chain recombines TRBV5-8 with TRBJ2-3, with 8 bases lining up with TRBD1. This CDR3 has 14 residues. Trimming at V came to 7 bases and at J to 5 bases, leaving 9 bases not matched to a gene. The germline V gene encodes CDR1 SGHTS and CDR2 YDEGEE. CDR3 bases: TGTGCCAGCGTCCGGGACAGGACCCTAGATACGCAGTATTTT. It encodes CASVRDRTLDTQYF.

Only one count was recorded for this clone. The genes are TRBV5-1 and TRBJ2-1; 7 positions match TRBD2. CDR1 and CDR2 from the germline V gene are SGHRS and YFSETQ. Trimming at V came to 2 bases and at J to 8 bases, leaving 7 bases not matched to a gene. The CDR3 spans 14 residues. The chain's CDR3 is CASSFGGSGDEQFF. The CDR3 coding sequence is TGCGCCAGCAGCTTCGGCGGGAGTGGAGATGAGCAGTTCTTC.

On this clone: The sample has other DNA sequences that encode this CDR3 too. The rearrangement links TRBV5-1 to TRBJ2-5; D possibly corresponds to TRBD1 (5 bases). The CDR3 totals 13 residues. CDR1 is SGHRS, CDR2 YFSETQ, per germline. V shed 4 bases and J shed 1 base, with 8 bases lying between them. The CDR3 region is CASSQTVQETQYF. The CDR3 coding sequence is TGCGCCAGCAGCCAGACAGTCCAAGAGACCCAGTACTTC.

This clone was found once. The chain is built from TRBV4-1 and TRBJ1-3; 9 positions match TRBD1. The CDR3 totals 16 residues. Germline V gene sequence: CDR1 MGHRA, CDR2 YSYEKL. J gave up 2 bases and V 2 bases, and 4 bases lay outside the gene matches. The CDR3 nucleotides are TGCGCCAGCAGCCAACCAAGACAGGGGGCTGGAAACACCATATATTTT. It encodes CASSQPRQGAGNTIYF.